These T cell receptor beta chains were read from a single sample in a study of shared clonotypes between healthy human individuals. Profiling relied on immunoSEQ multiplex PCR, and the TCRdb table lists in-frame clones only, not all of them. Of about 2.1 million clones in the sample, approximately 92% are singletons; the top ten hold 1.5% to 2%. Sequencing was carried out using naive CD8+ T cells from PBMCs. Receptors originate from a man between 18 and 35 years old in good health. Some clones in this sample may be carry-over from other donors' samples. The conserved cysteine and the conserved F or W are not part of the CDR3 here.

TRBV19 ASRMKGNTEAF
TRBV5-6 ASSFVTGVSGANVLT
TRBV7-6 ASSLAPLPGNTIY
TRBV28 ATIQGASTDTQY
TRBV20-1 SGRDSYEQY
TRBV29-1 SVVISGFVWEQY
TRBV10-2 ASSDGGEAEAF
TRBV4-3 ASSLSKGPYEQY
TRBV14 ASSQDRGTPST
TRBV5-4 ASSLDRPTEAF
TRBV12-5 ASGSQANEQF
TRBV7-9 ASRTLVRESGANVLT
TRBV9 ASSVSTGTHEQY
TRBV19 ASSIDLEGELF
TRBV6-6 ASSYSGQGHEQF
TRBV7-3 ASSWTGDTGELF
TRBV19 ASSTRDRGLAEAF
TRBV4-2 ASSQEDGAQSHGYT
TRBV6-6 ASSFSEGDTEAF
TRBV13 ASSSSGNQPQH
TRBV6-1 ASSEGLAGGNWAYEQY
TRBV4-3 ASSQGQGVTGELF